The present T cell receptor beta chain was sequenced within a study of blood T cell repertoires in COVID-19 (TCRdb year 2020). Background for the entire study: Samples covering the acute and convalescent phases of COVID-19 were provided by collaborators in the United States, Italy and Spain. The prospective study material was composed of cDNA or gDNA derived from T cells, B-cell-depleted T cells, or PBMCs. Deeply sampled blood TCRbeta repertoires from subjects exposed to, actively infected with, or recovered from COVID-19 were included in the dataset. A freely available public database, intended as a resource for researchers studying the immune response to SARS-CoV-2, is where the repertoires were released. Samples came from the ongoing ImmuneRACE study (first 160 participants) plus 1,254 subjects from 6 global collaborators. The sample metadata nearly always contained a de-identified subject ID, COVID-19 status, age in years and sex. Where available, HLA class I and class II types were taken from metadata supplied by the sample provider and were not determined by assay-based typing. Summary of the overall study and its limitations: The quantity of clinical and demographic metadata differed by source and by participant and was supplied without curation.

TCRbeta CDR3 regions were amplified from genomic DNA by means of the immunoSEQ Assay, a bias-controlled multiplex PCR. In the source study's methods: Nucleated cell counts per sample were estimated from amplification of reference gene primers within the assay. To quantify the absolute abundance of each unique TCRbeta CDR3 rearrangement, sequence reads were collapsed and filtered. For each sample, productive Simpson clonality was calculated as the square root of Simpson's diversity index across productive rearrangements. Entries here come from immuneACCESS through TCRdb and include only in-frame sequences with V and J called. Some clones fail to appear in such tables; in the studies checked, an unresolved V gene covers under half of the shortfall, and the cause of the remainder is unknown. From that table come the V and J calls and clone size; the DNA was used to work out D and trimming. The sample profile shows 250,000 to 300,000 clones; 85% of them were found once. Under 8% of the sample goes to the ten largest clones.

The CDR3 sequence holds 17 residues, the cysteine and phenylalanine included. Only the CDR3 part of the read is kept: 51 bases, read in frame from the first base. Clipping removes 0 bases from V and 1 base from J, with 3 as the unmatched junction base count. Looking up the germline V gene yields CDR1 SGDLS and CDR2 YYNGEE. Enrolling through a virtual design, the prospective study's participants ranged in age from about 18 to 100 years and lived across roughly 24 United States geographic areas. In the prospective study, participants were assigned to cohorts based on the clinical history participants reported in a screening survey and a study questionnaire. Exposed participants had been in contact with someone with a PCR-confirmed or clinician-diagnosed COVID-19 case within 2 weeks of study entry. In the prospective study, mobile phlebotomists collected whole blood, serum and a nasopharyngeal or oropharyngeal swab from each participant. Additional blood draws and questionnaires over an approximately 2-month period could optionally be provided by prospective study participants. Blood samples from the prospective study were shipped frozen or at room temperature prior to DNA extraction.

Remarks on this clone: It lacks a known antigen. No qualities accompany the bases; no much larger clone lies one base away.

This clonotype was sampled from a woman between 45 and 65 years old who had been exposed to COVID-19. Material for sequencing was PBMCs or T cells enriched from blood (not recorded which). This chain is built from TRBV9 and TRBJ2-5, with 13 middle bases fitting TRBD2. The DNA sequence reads TGTGCCAGCAGCGTAGGGACTAGCGGGGGCCCCCAAGAGACCCAGTACTTC. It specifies CASSVGTSGGPQETQYF.